The present entry profiles one T cell receptor (beta chain) with its context. Produced via immunoSEQ multiplex PCR; TCRdb's table is partial and in-frame only. The table has over 100,000 clones, 91% seen once. The record originates from a study of PD-L1 blockade in urothelial cancer. The wider study: Patients started atezolizumab in about 2014, 1,200 mg intravenously every 3 weeks. Typically, measured as a median, blood samples had 110,000 to 150,000 T cells.

Stated time point: peripheral blood 6 weeks after treatment start. The sample in question was PBMCs, obtained around atezolizumab (anti-PD-L1) treatment. The clonotype comes from a man in his 60s with urothelial cancer.

The DNA of the CDR3 is TGTGCCAGCAGGACGGGGGATACGCCGCACGAGCAGTACTTC. As protein: CASRTGDTPHEQYF. The rearrangement uses TRBV2 and TRBJ2-7, with a tentative D call TRBD2 (6 bases). The CDR3 loop spans 14 amino acids. Trimming removed 6 bases at V and 5 bases at J, with 17 bases between. From germline, CDR1 is SNHLY and CDR2 FYNNEI.